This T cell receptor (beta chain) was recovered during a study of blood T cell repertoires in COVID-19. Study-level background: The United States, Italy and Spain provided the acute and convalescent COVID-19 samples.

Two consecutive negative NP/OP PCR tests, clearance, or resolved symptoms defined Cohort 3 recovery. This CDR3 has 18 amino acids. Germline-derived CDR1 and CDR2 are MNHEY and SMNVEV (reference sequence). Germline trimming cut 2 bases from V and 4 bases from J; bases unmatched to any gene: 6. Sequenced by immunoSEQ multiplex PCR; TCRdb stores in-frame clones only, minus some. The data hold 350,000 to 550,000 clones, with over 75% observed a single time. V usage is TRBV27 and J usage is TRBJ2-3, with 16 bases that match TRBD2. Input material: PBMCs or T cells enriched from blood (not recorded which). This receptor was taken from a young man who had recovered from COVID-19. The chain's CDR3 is CASSLDPGLAGGPDTQYF. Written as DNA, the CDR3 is TGTGCCAGCAGTTTAGACCCGGGACTAGCGGGAGGGCCAGATACGCAGTATTTT.